A selection of T cell receptor beta chains follows, all from one sample in a study of PD-L1 blockade in urothelial cancer. Data came from immunoSEQ multiplex PCR; TCRdb stores just in-frame clones and leaves some out. Among around 100,000 clones listed, about nine tenths were seen once. The material was PBMCs, obtained around atezolizumab (anti-PD-L1) treatment. The origin of the receptors is a man in his fifties or sixties with urothelial cancer. CDR3s include the opening cysteine and the closing phenylalanine or tryptophan. A D gene is named only where the DNA matches it firmly. Clone size, where shown, is once, few, many, or a class for clones that have expanded.

CDR3 length	J gene	V gene	clone size	D gene	CDR3 DNA	CDR3 protein
15	TRBJ1-5	TRBV28	.	.	TGTGCCAGCAGTGCCCCCCCGGGAGCCAATCAGCCCCAGCATTTT	CASSAPPGANQPQHF
16	TRBJ2-7	TRBV5-1	.	TRBD1	TGCGCCAGCAGCACCGGACAGGGAAGAGGGTCCTACGAGCAGTACTTC	CASSTGQGRGSYEQYF
13	TRBJ1-1	TRBV5-1	.	.	TGCGCCAGCAAGCTTGTCCTGAACACTGAAGCTTTCTTT	CASKLVLNTEAFF
15	TRBJ1-6	TRBV15	.	.	TGTGCCACCAGCAGGGATTTAGGGGGAAATTCACCCCTCCACTTT	CATSRDLGGNSPLHF
16	TRBJ2-1	TRBV5-4	.	TRBD2	TGTGCCAGCAGCCACGGAGGGCGGGAGTTCAACAATGAGCAGTTCTTC	CASSHGGREFNNEQFF
16	TRBJ1-5	TRBV5-5	.	TRBD1	TGTGCCAGCAGCTTAACAGGGGGCGACGTCAATCAGCCCCAGCATTTT	CASSLTGGDVNQPQHF
15	TRBJ2-7	TRBV6-5	few	TRBD1	TGTGCCAGCAGTCCGATGGACAGGGGGTCCTACGAGCAGTACTTC	CASSPMDRGSYEQYF
16	TRBJ2-3	TRBV9	.	TRBD1	TGTGCCAGCGCCCGACAGGGGGCCTCAAATAAGGATACGCAGTATTTT	CASARQGASNKDTQYF
15	TRBJ2-7	TRBV11-2	.	TRBD2	TGTGCCAGCAGCTTCTCGCGGGAGAGCTCCTACGAGCAGTACTTC	CASSFSRESSYEQYF
15	TRBJ2-5	TRBV9	.	TRBD2	TGTGCCAGCAGCCCACTAGCGGGAGCACAAGAGACCCAGTACTTC	CASSPLAGAQETQYF
12	TRBJ1-2	TRBV10-3	.	TRBD1	TGTGCCATCAGGACAGGGGGCGAAGGCTACACCTTC	CAIRTGGEGYTF
14	TRBJ1-6	TRBV2	.	TRBD1	TGTGCCAGCCTAGGACAGGCGGGGAATTCACCCCTCCACTTT	CASLGQAGNSPLHF
13	TRBJ2-7	TRBV29-1	.	TRBD1	TGCAGCGCCGGACAGGGCGAAAGTTACGAGCAGTACTTC	CSAGQGESYEQYF
16	TRBJ2-7	TRBV7-6	.	TRBD2	TGTGCCAGCAGCTTAGGGGCTAGCGGCCTTTCCTACGAGCAGTACTTC	CASSLGASGLSYEQYF
14	TRBJ2-7	TRBV11-2	few	TRBD2	TGTGCCAGCAGCTTAGCTAGCGGGAGCTACGAGCAGTACTTC	CASSLASGSYEQYF
16	TRBJ2-3	TRBV30	.	TRBD2	TGTGCCTGGAGTGTCGGACTAGCGGGGATCACAGATACGCAGTATTTT	CAWSVGLAGITDTQYF
14	TRBJ2-7	TRBV19	.	.	TGTGCCAGTAGTGCACAGAGAGACTCCTACGAGCAGTACTTC	CASSAQRDSYEQYF
14	TRBJ2-3	TRBV5-1	.	.	TGCGCCAGCAGCCCTGGCGGGGTCAGAGATACGCAGTATTTT	CASSPGGVRDTQYF
15	TRBJ1-3	TRBV10-3	.	.	TGTGCCATCAGTTCGGGGAGAGACTCTGGAAACACCATATATTTT	CAISSGRDSGNTIYF
15	TRBJ2-7	TRBV5-1	.	.	TGCGCCAGCAGCCCGGGTAGTGGCAGTTCCTACGAGCAGTACTTC	CASSPGSGSSYEQYF
15	TRBJ1-4	TRBV19	once	TRBD1	TGTGCCAGTAGTTTGCGACAGGGCGTAGCTGAAAAACTGTTTTTT	CASSLRQGVAEKLFF
13	TRBJ1-2	TRBV6-5	.	.	TGTGCCACCCAGGGGCGATCGGGCTATGGCTACACCTTC	CATQGRSGYGYTF
14	TRBJ2-7	TRBV10-2	.	TRBD2	TGCGCCAGCAGTGAGGCGGGAGGGCCCGACGAGCAGTACTTC	CASSEAGGPDEQYF
15	TRBJ2-1	TRBV30	.	.	TGTGCCTGGAGTGGTTCAGGCGGGATAGGATTTGAGCAGTTCTTC	CAWSGSGGIGFEQFF
14	TRBJ1-6	TRBV9	once	.	TGTGCCAGCAGCGTTCCGGGACAAAATTCACCCCTCCACTTT	CASSVPGQNSPLHF
13	TRBJ2-1	TRBV30	.	TRBD2	TGTGCCTTCCCAGCGGGAGCCTACAATGAGCAGTTCTTC	CAFPAGAYNEQFF
16	TRBJ1-1	TRBV5-8	few	TRBD1	TGTGCCAGCAGCCCCGACAGGGCCCTGATGAACACTGAAGCTTTCTTT	CASSPDRALMNTEAFF
16	TRBJ2-1	TRBV19	.	TRBD1	TGTGCCAGTAGTATAGATGGGACAGGGGGCTACAATGAGCAGTTCTTC	CASSIDGTGGYNEQFF
16	TRBJ1-1	TRBV19	.	TRBD1	TGTGCCAGTAGTACCTCGCGGGACAGGCCGAACACTGAAGCTTTCTTT	CASSTSRDRPNTEAFF
13	TRBJ1-5	TRBV9	once	.	TGTGCCAGCAGCGCGGACTGGATGGGGCCCCAGCATTTT	CASSADWMGPQHF
14	TRBJ2-3	TRBV29-1	.	TRBD1	TGCAGCGTTGCCCAGGACAGGGCCACAGATACGCAGTATTTT	CSVAQDRATDTQYF
15	TRBJ2-7	TRBV5-1	.	TRBD2	TGCGCCAGCAGCTTCGAGCGGGGGGGAAACTACGAGCAGTACTTC	CASSFERGGNYEQYF
13	TRBJ1-5	TRBV7-3	once	.	TGTGCCAGCAGCTTATTGTCGGATCAGCCCCAGCATTTT	CASSLLSDQPQHF
15	TRBJ2-5	TRBV28	.	TRBD2	TGTGCCAGCAGGGGAGCGGGGGAGGGCCTCGGGACCCAGTACTTC	CASRGAGEGLGTQYF
17	TRBJ2-7	TRBV18	.	TRBD2	TGTGCCAGCTCACCGGGACTAGCGGGAGCCGCTGGTGACGAGCAGTACTTC	CASSPGLAGAAGDEQYF
15	TRBJ2-5	TRBV5-1	.	TRBD1	TGCGCCAGCAGTTACAACAGGGGCTTAGAAGAGACCCAGTACTTC	CASSYNRGLEETQYF
14	TRBJ1-4	TRBV6-5	.	.	TGTGCCAGCAGTTTACAGGGAGCTAATGAAAAACTGTTTTTT	CASSLQGANEKLFF
13	TRBJ1-5	TRBV6-5	.	.	TGTGCCAGCAGTTACTATCGTCATCAGCCCCAGCATTTT	CASSYYRHQPQHF
14	TRBJ2-2	TRBV28	.	TRBD1	TGTGCCAGCAGTTTACAGGGGGTGGCCGGGGAGCTGTTTTTT	CASSLQGVAGELFF
19	TRBJ1-5	TRBV7-8	.	.	TGTGCCAGCAGCCCGTTTATGGACACAATAGGGAATAGCAATCAGCCCCAGCATTTT	CASSPFMDTIGNSNQPQHF
13	TRBJ2-3	TRBV5-1	.	.	TGCGCCAGCAGCTTGGTGGTAGCAGATACGCAGTATTTT	CASSLVVADTQYF
13	TRBJ2-7	TRBV7-2	.	.	TGTGCCAGCAGCTTAGACGGGGGTCGCGAGCAGTACTTC	CASSLDGGREQYF
13	TRBJ2-7	TRBV2	.	.	TGTGCCAGCAGTGAAAACGGGAAGTACGAGCAGTACTTC	CASSENGKYEQYF
14	TRBJ1-1	TRBV9	.	.	TGTGCCAGCAGCCCCCACGCACAGAACACTGAAGCTTTCTTT	CASSPHAQNTEAFF
14	TRBJ1-1	TRBV28	.	TRBD1	TGTGCCAGCAGCTATACAGGGGGCCGAGCTGAAGCTTTCTTT	CASSYTGGRAEAFF
14	TRBJ1-1	TRBV19	.	.	TGTGCCAGTAGCCTGGACAGATCTAACACTGAAGCTTTCTTT	CASSLDRSNTEAFF
18	TRBJ2-3	TRBV10-3	.	.	TGTGCCACCTCGCACTCATCCAGCGGAGTTAAACCCGCGGATACGCAGTATTTT	CATSHSSSGVKPADTQYF
20	TRBJ2-4	TRBV28	.	TRBD1	TGTGCCAGCACCTACCTCCCCGGGACAGGGGGCTCGGAAGCCAAAAACATTCAGTACTTC	CASTYLPGTGGSEAKNIQYF
15	TRBJ1-4	TRBV6-1	.	.	TGTGCCAGCAGTGTGAGGTTCCCGGTGGGTGAAAAACTGTTTTTT	CASSVRFPVGEKLFF
12	TRBJ1-2	TRBV2	.	.	TGTGCCTCCGGGACAATTAACTATGGCTACACCTTC	CASGTINYGYTF
11	TRBJ1-1	TRBV19	.	.	TGTGCCAGTAGTCTGAGCGCTGAAGCTTTCTTT	CASSLSAEAFF
16	TRBJ2-1	TRBV5-1	.	.	TGCGCCAGCAGCTTGACTAGTTCAAACCCTGCGGGGGAGCAGTTCTTC	CASSLTSSNPAGEQFF
14	TRBJ1-1	TRBV5-6	.	.	TGTGCCAGCAGCGAGGGCCTCATGAACACTGAAGCTTTCTTT	CASSEGLMNTEAFF